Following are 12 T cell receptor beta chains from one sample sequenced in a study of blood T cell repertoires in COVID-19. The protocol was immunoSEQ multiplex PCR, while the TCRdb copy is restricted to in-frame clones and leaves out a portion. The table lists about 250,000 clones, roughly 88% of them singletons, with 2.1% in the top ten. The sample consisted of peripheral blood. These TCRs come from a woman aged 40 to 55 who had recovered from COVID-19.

DNA of the CDR3: TGTGCCAGCAGTTCCAGTGTGTATGGCTACACCTTC. Translation gives CASSSSVYGYTF. The chain links TRBV28 to TRBJ1-2; no reliable D call. The V and J ends lost 4 bases and 5 bases respectively, with 8 bases between them. Germline lookup yields CDR1 MDHEN and CDR2 SYDVKM. This CDR3 region has 12 residues.

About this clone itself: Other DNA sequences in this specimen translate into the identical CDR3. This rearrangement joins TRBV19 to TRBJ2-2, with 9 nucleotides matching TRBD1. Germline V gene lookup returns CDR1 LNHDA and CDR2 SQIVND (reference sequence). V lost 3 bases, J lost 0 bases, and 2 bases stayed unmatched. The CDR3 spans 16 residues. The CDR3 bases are TGTGCCAGTAGTATCACAGGGGGCGCGAACACCGGGGAGCTGTTTTTT. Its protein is CASSITGGANTGELFF.

This CDR3 is CASSLEGGVYEQYF. CDR3 nucleotide sequence: TGTGCCAGCAGCTTGGAGGGCGGGGTCTACGAGCAGTACTTC. The rearrangement uses TRBV11-1 and TRBJ2-7, with D tentatively TRBD2 (6 bases). V shed 3 bases and J shed 3 bases, with 12 bases lying between them. Germline V gene sequence: CDR1 SGHAT, CDR2 FQDESV (reference sequence). There are 14 residues in the CDR3.

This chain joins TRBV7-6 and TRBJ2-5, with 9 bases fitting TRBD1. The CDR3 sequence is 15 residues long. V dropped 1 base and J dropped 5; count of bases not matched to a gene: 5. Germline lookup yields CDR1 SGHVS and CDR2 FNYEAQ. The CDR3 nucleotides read TGTGCCAGCAGCTTAGGGTTGGGACAGGGCGAGACCCAGTACTTC. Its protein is CASSLGLGQGETQYF. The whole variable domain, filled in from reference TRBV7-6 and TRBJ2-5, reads GAGVSQSPRYKVTKRGQDVALRCDPISGHVSLYWYRQALGQGPEFLTYFNYEAQQDKSGLPNDRFSAERPEGSISTLTIQRTEQRDSAMYRCASSLGLGQGETQYFGPGTRLLVL.

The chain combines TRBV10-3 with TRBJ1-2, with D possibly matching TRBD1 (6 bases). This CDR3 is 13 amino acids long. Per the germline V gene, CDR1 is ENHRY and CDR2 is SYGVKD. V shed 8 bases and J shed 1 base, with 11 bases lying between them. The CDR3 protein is CAIQGLFNYGYTF. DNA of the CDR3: TGTGCCATCCAGGGGCTCTTTAACTATGGCTACACCTTC.

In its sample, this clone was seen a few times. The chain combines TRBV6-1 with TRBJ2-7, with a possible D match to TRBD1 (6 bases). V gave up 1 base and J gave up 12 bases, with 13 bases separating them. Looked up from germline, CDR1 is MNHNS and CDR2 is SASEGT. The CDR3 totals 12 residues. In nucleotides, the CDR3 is TGTGCCAGCAGTGAAGGGTTGGGGGCCTGGTACTTC. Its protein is CASSEGLGAWYF.

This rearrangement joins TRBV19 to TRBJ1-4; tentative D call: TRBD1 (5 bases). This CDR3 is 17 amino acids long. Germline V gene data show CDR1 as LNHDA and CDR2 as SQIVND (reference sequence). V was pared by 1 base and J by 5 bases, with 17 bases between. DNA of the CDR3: TGTGCCAGTAGTATAGGAGGAGGGTACGGGGGAAATGAAAAACTGTTTTTT. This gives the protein CASSIGGGYGGNEKLFF.

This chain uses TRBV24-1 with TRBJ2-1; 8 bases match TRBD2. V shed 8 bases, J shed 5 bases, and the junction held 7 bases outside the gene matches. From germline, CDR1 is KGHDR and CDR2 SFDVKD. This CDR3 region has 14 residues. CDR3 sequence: CATKSAGEDNEQFF. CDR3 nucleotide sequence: TGTGCCACCAAATCAGCGGGGGAAGACAATGAGCAGTTCTTC.

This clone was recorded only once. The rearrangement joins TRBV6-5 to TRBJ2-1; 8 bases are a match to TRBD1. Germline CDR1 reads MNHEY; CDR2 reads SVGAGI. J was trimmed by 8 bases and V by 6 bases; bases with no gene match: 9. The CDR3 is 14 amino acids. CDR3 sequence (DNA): TGTGCCAGCAGAGACAGGGGTTGGGGGGATGAGCAGTTCTTC. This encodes CASRDRGWGDEQFF.

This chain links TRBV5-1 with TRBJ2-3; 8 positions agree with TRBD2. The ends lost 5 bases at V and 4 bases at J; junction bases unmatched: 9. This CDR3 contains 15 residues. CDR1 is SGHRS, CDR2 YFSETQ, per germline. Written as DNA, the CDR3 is TGCGCCAGCAGTCCCGGGACTAGTCAATCAGATACGCAGTATTTT. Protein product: CASSPGTSQSDTQYF.

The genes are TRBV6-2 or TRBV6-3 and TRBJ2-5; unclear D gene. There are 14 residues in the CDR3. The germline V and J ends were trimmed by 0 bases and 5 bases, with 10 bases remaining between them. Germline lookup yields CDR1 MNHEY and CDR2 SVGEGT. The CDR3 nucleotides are TGTGCCAGCAGTTACTCGTCTAGGCGGGAGACCCAGTACTTC. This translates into CASSYSSRRETQYF.

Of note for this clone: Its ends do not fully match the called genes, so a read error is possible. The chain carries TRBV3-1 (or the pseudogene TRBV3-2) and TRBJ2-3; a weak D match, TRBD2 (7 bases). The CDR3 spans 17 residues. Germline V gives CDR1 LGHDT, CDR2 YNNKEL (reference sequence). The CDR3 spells CASSQDEAGAFKDTQYF. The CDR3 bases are TGTGCCAGCAGTCAAGATGAGGCGGGGGCCTTCAAAGATACGCAGTATTTT.